The subject of this entry is one TCR beta chain. In the original analysis: Estimated nucleated cell counts came from reference gene primer amplification. Libraries were prepared by immunoSEQ multiplex PCR; TCRdb keeps only in-frame clonotypes and omits some of them. V and J calls and clone size are copied from that table; D and trimming were computed from the DNA. The profile shows 250,000 to 300,000 clones, around 89% of them singletons. CDR1 and CDR2 (germline): SGHVS, FQNEAQ. V was cut by 3 bases and J by 0 bases, with 3 bases left in between. The CDR3 contains 12 residues. The data are from a study of blood T cell repertoires in COVID-19. Study at large: Acute-phase and convalescent COVID-19 samples originated in the United States, Italy and Spain. Sources were T cells, B-cell-depleted T cells, or PBMCs; the material itself was cDNA or gDNA.

This TCR was recovered from a man between 40 and 49 years old with acute or convalescent COVID-19. What was sequenced was peripheral blood. The gene calls are TRBV7-8 and TRBJ2-7; D is unclear. CDR3 region: CASSLSSYEQYF. The CDR3 bases are TGTGCCAGCAGCTTGAGCTCCTACGAGCAGTACTTC.